This section outlines one T cell receptor (beta chain) sequence together with its context. Its antigen is currently not known. At one end, the junction sequence differs from germline, possibly due to a read error. TCRbeta CDR3 regions were amplified from genomic DNA by means of the immunoSEQ Assay, a bias-controlled multiplex PCR. For the original study's pipeline: Within the assay, amplification of reference gene primers was used to estimate how many nucleated cells each sample contained. To quantify the absolute abundance of each unique TCRbeta CDR3 rearrangement, sequence reads were collapsed and filtered. For each sample, productive Simpson clonality was calculated as the square root of Simpson's diversity index over productive rearrangements. TCRdb took over this immuneACCESS table, retaining in-frame rearrangements with V and J assigned. Such tables are incomplete; in checked studies, under half of the missing clones stem from an unresolved V gene, and the remainder is unexplained. For V, J and clone size, that table is used; D and trimming come from the DNA. This sample gives about 200,000 clones in total; roughly 85% of them show up just once. The top ten clonotypes cover about 5% of the sample.

The data are from a study of blood T cell repertoires in COVID-19 (dated by TCRdb to 2020 to 2021). Concerning the study at large: Samples from collaborators originated in the United States, Italy and Spain and spanned both the acute and convalescent phases of COVID-19. Where available, HLA class I and class II types were taken from metadata supplied by the sample provider and were not determined by assay-based typing. The samples were drawn from two sources: the first 160 participants of the ongoing ImmuneRACE study, and over 1,000 subjects contributed by 6 global collaborators. The dataset comprised deeply sampled blood TCRbeta repertoires from subjects exposed to, actively infected with, or recovered from COVID-19. Nearly every sample came with metadata listing a de-identified subject ID, COVID-19 status, age in years and sex. The material from the prospective study consisted of cDNA or gDNA derived from T cells, B-cell-depleted T cells, or PBMCs. The repertoires were released in a freely available public database intended as a resource for research on the immune response to SARS-CoV-2.

General findings and caveats noted by the study authors: How much clinical and demographic metadata was included differed by source and by participant, and the metadata was provided uncurated.

CDR1 is given as GTSNPN and CDR2 as SVGIG, both from the germline V gene (reference sequence). Including cysteine and phenylalanine, the CDR3 has 11 amino acids. Only CDR3 DNA is held: 33 bases, read in frame from base 1. Collaborating institutions collected whole blood in K2EDTA tubes following their own protocols. For TCRbeta analysis, collaborators shipped samples in one of three forms: frozen whole blood, isolated PBMCs, or DNA extracted from either of those sample types. This chain is built from TRBV30 and TRBJ2-3, with 8 junctional bases fitting TRBD2. Sequencing input: peripheral blood. This TCR derives from a woman aged 80 or over with acute or convalescent COVID-19. The CDR3 reads as follows: CAWTQGSGRHF. The sequenced DNA: TGTGCCTGGACCCAAGGGAGCGGGAGACATTTT. The entire variable domain, with the stretches around the CDR3 drawn from the reference TRBV30 and TRBJ2-3 proteins, is SQTIHQWPATLVQPVGSPLSLECTVEGTSNPNLYWYRQAAGRGLQLLFYSVGIGQISSEVPQNLSASRPQDRQFILSSKKLLLSDSGFYLCAWTQGSGRHFGPGTRLTVL.